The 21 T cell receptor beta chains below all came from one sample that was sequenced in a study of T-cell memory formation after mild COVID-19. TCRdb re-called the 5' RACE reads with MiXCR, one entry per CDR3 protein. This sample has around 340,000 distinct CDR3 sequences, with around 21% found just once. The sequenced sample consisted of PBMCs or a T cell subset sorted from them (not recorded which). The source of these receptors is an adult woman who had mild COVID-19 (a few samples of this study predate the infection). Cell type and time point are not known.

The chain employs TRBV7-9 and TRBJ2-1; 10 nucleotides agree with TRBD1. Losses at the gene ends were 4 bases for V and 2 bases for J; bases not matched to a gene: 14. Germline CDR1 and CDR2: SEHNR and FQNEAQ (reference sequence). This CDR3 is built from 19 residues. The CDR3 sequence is CASSSSTGGEGGAYNEQFF. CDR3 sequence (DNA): TGTGCCAGCAGCTCCTCGACAGGGGGCGAGGGTGGGGCCTACAATGAGCAGTTCTTC.

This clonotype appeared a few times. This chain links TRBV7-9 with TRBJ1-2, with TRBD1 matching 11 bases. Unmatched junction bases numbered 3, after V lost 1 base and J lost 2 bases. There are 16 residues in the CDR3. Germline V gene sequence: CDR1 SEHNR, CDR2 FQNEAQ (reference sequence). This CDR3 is CASSLGTGGANYGYTF. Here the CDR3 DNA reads TGTGCCAGCAGCTTAGGGACAGGGGGCGCGAACTATGGCTACACCTTC.

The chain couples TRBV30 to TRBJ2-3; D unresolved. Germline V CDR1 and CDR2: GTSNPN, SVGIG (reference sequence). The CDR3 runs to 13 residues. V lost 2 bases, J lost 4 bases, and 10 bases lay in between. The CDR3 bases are TGTGCCTGGAGTTCTTACGCGGCAGATACGCAGTATTTT. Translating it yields CAWSSYAADTQYF.

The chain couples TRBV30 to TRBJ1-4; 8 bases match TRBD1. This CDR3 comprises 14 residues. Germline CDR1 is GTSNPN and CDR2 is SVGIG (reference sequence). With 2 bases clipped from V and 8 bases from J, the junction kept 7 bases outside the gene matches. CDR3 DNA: TGTGCCTGGAGTACCGGGACAGGTGACGAAAAACTGTTTTTT. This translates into CAWSTGTGDEKLFF.

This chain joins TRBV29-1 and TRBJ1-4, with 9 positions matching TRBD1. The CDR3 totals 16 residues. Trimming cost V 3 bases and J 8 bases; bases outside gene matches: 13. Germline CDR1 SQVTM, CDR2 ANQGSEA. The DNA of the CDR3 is TGCAGCGTTGATGCCCCCGGGACAGGGCGACGAGAAAAACTGTTTTTT. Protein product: CSVDAPGTGRREKLFF.

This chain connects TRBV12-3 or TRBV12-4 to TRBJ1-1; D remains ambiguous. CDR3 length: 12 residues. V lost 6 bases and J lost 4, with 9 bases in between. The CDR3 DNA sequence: TGTGCCAGCAGATCTAAGGGCACTGAAGCTTTCTTT. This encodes CASRSKGTEAFF.

The CDR3 is CASSLELTGEQYF. Here the CDR3 DNA reads TGTGCCAGCAGCTTGGAACTGACGGGAGAGCAGTACTTC. The chain recombines TRBV5-5 with TRBJ2-7; TRBD2 is a possible D gene (5 bases). Trimming stripped 0 bases from V and 7 bases from J, with 11 bases between. Germline V gene data show CDR1 as SGHKS and CDR2 as YYEKEE (reference sequence). The CDR3 spans 13 residues.

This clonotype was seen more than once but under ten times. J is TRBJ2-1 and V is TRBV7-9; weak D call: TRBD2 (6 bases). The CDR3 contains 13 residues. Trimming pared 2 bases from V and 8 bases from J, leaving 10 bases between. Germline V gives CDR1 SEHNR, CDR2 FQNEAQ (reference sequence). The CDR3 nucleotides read TGTGCCAGCAGCTTACGGGGGTCCCATGAGCAGTTCTTC. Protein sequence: CASSLRGSHEQFF.

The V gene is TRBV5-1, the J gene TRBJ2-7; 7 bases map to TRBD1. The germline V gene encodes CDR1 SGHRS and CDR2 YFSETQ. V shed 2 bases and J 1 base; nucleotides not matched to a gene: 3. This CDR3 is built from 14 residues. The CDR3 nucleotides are TGCGCCAGCAGCTTCCTGGGACAGTCCTACGAGCAGTACTTC. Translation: CASSFLGQSYEQYF.

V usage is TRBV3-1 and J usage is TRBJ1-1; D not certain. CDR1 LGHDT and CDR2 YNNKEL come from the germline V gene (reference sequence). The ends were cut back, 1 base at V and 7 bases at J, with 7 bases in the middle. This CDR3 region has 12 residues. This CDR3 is CASSQGVNEAFF. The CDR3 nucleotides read TGTGCCAGCAGCCAAGGTGTAAATGAAGCTTTCTTT.

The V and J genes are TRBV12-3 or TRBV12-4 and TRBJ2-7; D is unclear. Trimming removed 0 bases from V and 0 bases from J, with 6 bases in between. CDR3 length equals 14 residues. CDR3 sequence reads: CASSLALNSYEQYF. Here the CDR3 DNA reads TGTGCCAGCAGTTTAGCGCTCAACTCCTACGAGCAGTACTTC.

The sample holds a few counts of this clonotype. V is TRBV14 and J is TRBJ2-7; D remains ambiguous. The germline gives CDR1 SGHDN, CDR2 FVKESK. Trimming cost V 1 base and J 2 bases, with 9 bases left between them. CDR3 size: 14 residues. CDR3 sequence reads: CASSQGANPYEQYF. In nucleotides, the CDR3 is TGTGCCAGCAGCCAAGGGGCGAATCCCTACGAGCAGTACTTC.

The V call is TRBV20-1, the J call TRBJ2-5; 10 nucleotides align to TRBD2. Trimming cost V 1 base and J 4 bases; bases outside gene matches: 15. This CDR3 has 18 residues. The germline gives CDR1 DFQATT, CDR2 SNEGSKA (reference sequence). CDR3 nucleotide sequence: TGCAGTGCTAGAGGAGGACTAGCGGCGACAGAGAGGGTAGAGACCCAGTACTTC. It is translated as CSARGGLAATERVETQYF.

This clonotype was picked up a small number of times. For the CDR3, the DNA is TGTGCCGTCAGGCCTAGCGGCAGAAATGAGCAGTTCTTC. It is translated as CAVRPSGRNEQFF. The rearrangement uses TRBV27 and TRBJ2-1; 7 bases map to TRBD2. This CDR3 is built from 13 residues. J lost 7 bases, V lost 11 bases, and 11 bases had no gene match. The germline CDR1 and CDR2 sequences are MNHEY and SMNVEV (reference sequence).

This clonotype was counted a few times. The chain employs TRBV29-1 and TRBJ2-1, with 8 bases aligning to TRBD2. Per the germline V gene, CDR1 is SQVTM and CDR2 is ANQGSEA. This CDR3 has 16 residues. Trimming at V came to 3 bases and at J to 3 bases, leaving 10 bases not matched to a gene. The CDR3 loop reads CSVDLAGGIIYNEQFF. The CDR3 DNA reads TGCAGCGTTGATTTGGCGGGAGGCATTATCTACAATGAGCAGTTCTTC.

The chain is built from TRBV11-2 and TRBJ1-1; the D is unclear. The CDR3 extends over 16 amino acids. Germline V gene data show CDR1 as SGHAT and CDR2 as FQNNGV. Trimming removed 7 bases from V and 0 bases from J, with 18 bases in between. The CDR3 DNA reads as TGTGCCAGCATTCCCGACGGTTTCGGGATGAACACTGAAGCTTTCTTT. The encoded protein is CASIPDGFGMNTEAFF. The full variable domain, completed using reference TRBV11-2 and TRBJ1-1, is EAGVAQSPRYKIIEKRQSVAFWCNPISGHATLYWYQQILGQGPKLLIQFQNNGVVDDSQLPKDRFSAERLKGVDSTLKIQPAKLEDSAVYLCASIPDGFGMNTEAFFGQGTRLTVV.

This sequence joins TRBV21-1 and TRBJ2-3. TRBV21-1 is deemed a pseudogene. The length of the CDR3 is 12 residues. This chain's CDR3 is CASSKPTDTQYF. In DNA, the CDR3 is TGTGCCAGCAGCAAGCCCACAGATACGCAGTATTTT.

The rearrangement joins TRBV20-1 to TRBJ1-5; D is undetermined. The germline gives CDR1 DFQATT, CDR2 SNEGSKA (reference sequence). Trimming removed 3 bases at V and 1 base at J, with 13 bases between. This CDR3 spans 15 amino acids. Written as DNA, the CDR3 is TGCAGTGCTAGTGGCGGCGATCTGAGCAATCAGCCCCAGCATTTT. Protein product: CSASGGDLSNQPQHF.

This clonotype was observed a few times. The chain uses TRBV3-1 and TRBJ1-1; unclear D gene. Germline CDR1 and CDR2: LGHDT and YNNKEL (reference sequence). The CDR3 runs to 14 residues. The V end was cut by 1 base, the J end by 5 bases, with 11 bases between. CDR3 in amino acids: CASSQVSLGTEAFF. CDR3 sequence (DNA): TGTGCCAGCAGCCAAGTGTCTTTGGGGACTGAAGCTTTCTTT.

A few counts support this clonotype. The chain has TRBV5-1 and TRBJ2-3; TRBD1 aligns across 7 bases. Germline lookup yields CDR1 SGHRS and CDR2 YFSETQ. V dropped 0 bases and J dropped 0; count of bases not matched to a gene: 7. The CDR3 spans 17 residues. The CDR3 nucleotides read TGCGCCAGCAGCTTGGATGTCGGGACAGCTAGCACAGATACGCAGTATTTT. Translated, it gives CASSLDVGTASTDTQYF.

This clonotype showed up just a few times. In DNA form, the CDR3 reads TGCGCCAGAAGCAGTCACAGGGGAGGCAATGAGCAGTTCTTC. Its translation is CARSSHRGGNEQFF. V is TRBV5-1 and J is TRBJ2-1, with TRBD1 as a possible D gene (7 bases). The length of the CDR3 is 14 residues. The germline V gene has CDR1 SGHRS and CDR2 YFSETQ. The V end was cut by 8 bases, the J end by 6 bases, with 18 bases between.